Presented here are 30 T cell receptor beta chains from one specimen sequenced in a study of blood T cell repertoires in COVID-19. The assay was immunoSEQ multiplex PCR, and TCRdb's table has in-frame clones only and misses some. The sample contains around 230,000 clones, less than 90% of which appear only once. Sequences were obtained from PBMCs or T cells enriched from blood (not recorded which). Receptors originate from a young woman who had recovered from COVID-19.

The CDR3 reads CSVTGGADYGYTF. CDR3 sequence (DNA): TGCAGCGTTACAGGGGGCGCCGACTATGGCTACACCTTC. The rearrangement joins TRBV29-1 to TRBJ1-2, with 9 bases that match TRBD1. V shed 5 bases and J 3 bases; nucleotides not matched to a gene: 4. The CDR3 contains 13 residues. CDR1 and CDR2 (germline): SQVTM, ANQGSEA.

The table lists this clone with a few counts. This chain connects TRBV11-2 to TRBJ2-6; 7 positions match TRBD1. This CDR3 has 18 residues. Germline CDR1 is SGHAT and CDR2 is FQNNGV. With 2 bases clipped from V and 1 base from J, the junction kept 8 bases outside the gene matches. This chain's CDR3 is CASSLFPLTGSGANVLTF. The CDR3 nucleotides are TGTGCCAGCAGCTTATTTCCCCTGACAGGGTCTGGGGCCAACGTCCTGACTTTC.

This chain uses TRBV4-3 with TRBJ2-7, with 8 bases aligning to TRBD1. The CDR3 sequence is 14 residues long. Germline CDR1 LGHNA, CDR2 YSLEER. The V and J ends lost 3 bases and 6 bases, in that order; junction bases with no gene match: 7. The CDR3 reads CASSHRTGPGEQYF. CDR3 sequence (DNA): TGCGCCAGCAGCCATAGGACAGGGCCGGGCGAGCAGTACTTC.

This CDR3 reads CAVRGTGGYNEQFF. The CDR3 bases are TGTGCCGTCCGGGGGACAGGGGGCTACAATGAGCAGTTCTTC. The chain carries TRBV10-3 and TRBJ2-1; 11 nucleotides match TRBD1. V lost 11 bases to trimming and J lost 3 bases; unmatched junction nucleotides: 6. The CDR3 loop spans 14 amino acids. Per germline, CDR1 ENHRY and CDR2 SYGVKD.

V gene TRBV2 combines with J gene TRBJ2-7; 10 nucleotides align to TRBD1. V trimming: 5 bases; J trimming: 5 bases; junction bases outside the gene matches: 9. Germline loops: CDR1 SNHLY, CDR2 FYNNEI. The length of the CDR3 is 15 residues. The CDR3 sequence: CASSPQTGGYNEQYF. In nucleotides, the CDR3 is TGTGCCAGCAGTCCGCAGACAGGGGGCTACAACGAGCAGTACTTC.

The chain uses TRBV10-3 and TRBJ1-1; D is unresolved. The CDR3 loop spans 14 amino acids. In germline, CDR1 is ENHRY, CDR2 SYGVKD. V was clipped by 6 bases and J by 2 bases, with 13 bases between them. The chain's CDR3 is CAISWAKTNTEAFF. In nucleotides, the CDR3 is TGTGCCATCAGCTGGGCGAAAACTAACACTGAAGCTTTCTTT.

This clone was counted a few times. The rearrangement joins TRBV19 to TRBJ2-7; possibly TRBD1 for D (5 bases). CDR3 size: 14 residues. Germline V lookup: CDR1 LNHDA, CDR2 SQIVND (reference sequence). Trimming took 3 bases from V and 2 from J, leaving 11 bases between them. The chain's CDR3 is CASSMAPGTYEQYF. In DNA form, the CDR3 reads TGTGCCAGTAGTATGGCCCCAGGGACCTACGAGCAGTACTTC.

The chain is built from TRBV5-4 and TRBJ1-3, with 7 bases matching TRBD1. V shed 4 bases, J shed 4 bases, and the junction held 5 bases outside the gene matches. This CDR3 has 14 amino acids. The germline V gene has CDR1 SGHNT and CDR2 YYREEE (reference sequence). This CDR3 is CASSTPGQGNTIYF. CDR3 nucleotides: TGTGCCAGCAGCACTCCGGGACAGGGAAACACCATATATTTT. Complete variable domain (other parts from reference TRBV5-4 and TRBJ1-3): ETGVTQSPTHLIKTRGQQVTLRCSSQSGHNTVSWYQQALGQGPQFIFQYYREEENGRGNFPPRFSGLQFPNYSSELNVNALELDDSALYLCASSTPGQGNTIYFGEGSWLTVV.

V and J are TRBV3-1 (or the pseudogene TRBV3-2) and TRBJ1-4; maybe TRBD1 (6 bases). This CDR3 is built from 15 residues. The germline V gene has CDR1 LGHDT and CDR2 YNNKEL (reference sequence). Trimming stripped 4 bases from V and 2 bases from J, with 11 bases between. CDR3 in DNA: TGTGCCAGCAGCCCCTGGCAGGGGACTAATGAAAAACTGTTTTTT. Translating gives CASSPWQGTNEKLFF.

The gene calls are TRBV19 and TRBJ1-1; possibly TRBD1 for D (5 bases). Germline CDR1 is LNHDA and CDR2 is SQIVND (reference sequence). CDR3 length: 14 amino acids. The germline V and J ends were trimmed by 3 bases and 3 bases, with 11 bases remaining between them. This chain's CDR3 is CASSIAGGDTEAFF. The CDR3 DNA reads as TGTGCCAGTAGTATCGCCGGAGGGGACACTGAAGCTTTCTTT.

DNA of the CDR3: TGTGCCAGCGGCCGTTCCCGGGACAGATCCTACGAGCAGTACTTC. Protein: CASGRSRDRSYEQYF. This chain joins TRBV27 and TRBJ2-7; 7 nucleotides line up with TRBD1. The germline V gene has CDR1 MNHEY and CDR2 SMNVEV (reference sequence). Losses at the gene ends were 8 bases for V and 1 base for J; bases not matched to a gene: 11. The CDR3 has 15 amino acids.

The chain carries TRBV7-2 and TRBJ2-3; tentatively, D is TRBD1 (6 bases). The CDR3 covers 16 residues. Germline assignment: CDR1 SGHTA and CDR2 FQGNSA. The V end was cut by 5 bases, the J end by 4 bases, with 19 bases between. The CDR3: CASSEQGRGVADTQYF. CDR3 coding DNA: TGTGCCAGCAGCGAACAGGGAAGAGGGGTTGCAGATACGCAGTATTTT.

The chain couples TRBV18 to TRBJ1-1; D possibly corresponds to TRBD1 (6 bases). V was pared by 0 bases and J by 0 bases, with 20 bases between. This CDR3 spans 19 amino acids. Per the germline V gene, CDR1 is KGHSH and CDR2 is LQKENI. CDR3 amino acids: CASSPPGQGARVLNTEAFF. The CDR3 region has the DNA TGTGCCAGCTCACCACCGGGACAAGGAGCAAGAGTCTTGAACACTGAAGCTTTCTTT. The whole variable domain, remainder taken from reference TRBV18 and TRBJ1-1, is NAGVMQNPRHLVRRRGQEARLRCSPMKGHSHVYWYRQLPEEGLKFMVYLQKENIIDESGMPKERFSAEFPKEGPSILRIQQVVRGDSAAYFCASSPPGQGARVLNTEAFFGQGTRLTVV.

The chain recombines TRBV3-1 (or the pseudogene TRBV3-2) with TRBJ1-1; D gene uncertain. The germline CDR1 and CDR2 sequences are LGHDT and YNNKEL (reference sequence). There are 15 residues in the CDR3. Trimming cost V 0 bases and J 4 bases, with 12 bases left between them. This CDR3 reads CASSQDQLGGTEAFF. The DNA of the CDR3 is TGTGCCAGCAGCCAAGACCAGTTGGGAGGCACTGAAGCTTTCTTT.

The genes are TRBV7-2 and TRBJ2-5, with D maybe TRBD2 (6 bases). The V end was cut by 4 bases, the J end by 7 bases, with 16 bases between. The germline V gene encodes CDR1 SGHTA and CDR2 FQGNSA. This CDR3 is built from 14 residues. The CDR3 DNA reads as TGTGCCAGCAGCTCGGGACTTCCCCTCGGGACCCAGTACTTC. Protein: CASSSGLPLGTQYF.

The J gene is TRBJ1-2, the V gene TRBV7-9; a possible D gene is TRBD1 (5 bases). V lost 1 base to trimming and J lost 3 bases, with 12 bases between them. Germline lookup yields CDR1 SEHNR and CDR2 FQNEAQ (reference sequence). CDR3 length equals 15 residues. Written as DNA, the CDR3 is TGTGCCAGCAGCTTAGGGGCGGGGACCGACTATGGCTACACCTTC. Residues: CASSLGAGTDYGYTF.

The CDR3 loop is CASSVEVRGTWNEQFF. The CDR3 DNA reads TGTGCCAGCAGCGTAGAAGTAAGGGGGACGTGGAATGAGCAGTTCTTC. V usage is TRBV9 and J usage is TRBJ2-1; a weak D match, TRBD1 (6 bases). The CDR3 consists of 16 residues. Deletions cut 0 bases from V and 7 bases from J, with 17 bases between. Per germline, CDR1 SGDLS and CDR2 YYNGEE.

CDR3 region: CASSQDRGGNTIYF. CDR3 coding DNA: TGTGCCAGCAGCCAAGACAGGGGTGGAAACACCATATATTTT. The V call is TRBV3-1 (or the pseudogene TRBV3-2), the J call TRBJ1-3; D perhaps matches TRBD1 (6 bases). The CDR3 is 14 residues long. Germline V gene data show CDR1 as LGHDT and CDR2 as YNNKEL (reference sequence). Trimming stripped 0 bases from V and 3 bases from J, with 6 bases between.

The chain has TRBV5-5 and TRBJ1-4; TRBD1 aligns across 7 bases. The CDR3 runs to 19 residues. Germline loops: CDR1 SGHKS, CDR2 YYEKEE (reference sequence). J was trimmed by 8 bases and V by 2 bases; bases with no gene match: 21. Here the CDR3 reads CASSFLFPPLQGEGEKLFF. CDR3 nucleotide sequence: TGTGCCAGCAGCTTTCTCTTCCCGCCACTCCAGGGGGAAGGGGAAAAACTGTTTTTT.

The genes are TRBV18 and TRBJ1-1; D unresolved. The CDR3 sequence is 16 residues long. Trimming left V 0 bases short and J 3 bases short, with 14 bases between. Germline CDR1 and CDR2: KGHSH and LQKENI. The CDR3 sequence: CASSPPNTAGYTEAFF. CDR3 DNA: TGTGCCAGCTCACCACCCAATACCGCGGGGTACACTGAAGCTTTCTTT. Drawing the rest from reference TRBV18 and TRBJ1-1, the complete variable domain is NAGVMQNPRHLVRRRGQEARLRCSPMKGHSHVYWYRQLPEEGLKFMVYLQKENIIDESGMPKERFSAEFPKEGPSILRIQQVVRGDSAAYFCASSPPNTAGYTEAFFGQGTRLTVV.

The V gene is TRBV11-1, the J gene TRBJ1-1, with 7 bases that match TRBD1. The CDR3 loop spans 14 amino acids. Germline-derived CDR1 and CDR2 are SGHAT and FQDESV (reference sequence). Losses at the gene ends were 1 base for V and 5 bases for J; bases not matched to a gene: 4. The CDR3: CASSLGQGWTEAFF. The CDR3 nucleotides are TGTGCCAGCAGCTTAGGACAGGGATGGACTGAAGCTTTCTTT.

The CDR3 reads CAIREDRGDDGYTF. CDR3 bases: TGTGCCATCAGAGAGGACAGGGGGGACGATGGCTACACCTTC. The rearrangement uses TRBV10-3 and TRBJ1-2, with 10 nucleotides matching TRBD1. J was trimmed by 6 bases and V by 6 bases; bases with no gene match: 7. CDR1 and CDR2 (germline): ENHRY, SYGVKD. The CDR3 runs 14 residues.

This chain uses TRBV6-6 with TRBJ1-5; TRBD1 agrees at 7 bases. The CDR3 has 15 amino acids. From germline, CDR1 is MNHNY and CDR2 SVGAGI (reference sequence). Trimming cost V 5 bases and J 6 bases; bases outside gene matches: 10. The CDR3 nucleotides read TGTGCCAGCAGTACCAGACAGGGACGCGGTCAGCCCCAGCATTTT. Protein product: CASSTRQGRGQPQHF.

The J gene is TRBJ2-7, the V gene TRBV18, with 9 bases identical to TRBD1. This CDR3 is built from 15 residues. J was trimmed by 4 bases and V by 5 bases; bases with no gene match: 9. The germline gives CDR1 KGHSH, CDR2 LQKENI. The CDR3 region is CASSDTGQGNYEQYF. CDR3 coding DNA: TGTGCCAGCTCAGACACAGGACAGGGGAATTACGAGCAGTACTTC.

The J gene is TRBJ1-1, the V gene TRBV5-1, with a possible D match to TRBD1 (5 bases). Germline V gene data show CDR1 as SGHRS and CDR2 as YFSETQ. V was clipped by 1 base and J by 1 base, with 11 bases between them. The CDR3 length is 15 residues. CDR3 sequence: CASSLRGTQNTEAFF. CDR3 nucleotide sequence: TGCGCCAGCAGCTTGAGGGGAACCCAGAACACTGAAGCTTTCTTT. The whole variable domain, remainder taken from reference TRBV5-1 and TRBJ1-1, is KAGVTQTPRYLIKTRGQQVTLSCSPISGHRSVSWYQQTPGQGLQFLFEYFSETQRNKGNFPGRFSGRQFSNSRSEMNVSTLELGDSALYLCASSLRGTQNTEAFFGQGTRLTVV.

The chain joins TRBV3-1 (or the pseudogene TRBV3-2) to TRBJ2-1, with 8 bases lining up with TRBD2. Germline-derived CDR1 and CDR2 are LGHDT and YNNKEL (reference sequence). Trimming at V came to 1 base and at J to 4 bases, leaving 3 bases not matched to a gene. This CDR3 is 15 amino acids long. In DNA form, the CDR3 reads TGTGCCAGCAGCCAAGTCGGGGGGGTATACAATGAGCAGTTCTTC. Encoded protein: CASSQVGGVYNEQFF.

The chain joins TRBV15 to TRBJ1-2; no clear D gene. The CDR3 contains 13 residues. V lost 1 base and J 4 bases, leaving 7 bases between the germline ends. Germline lookup yields CDR1 LNHNV and CDR2 YYDKDF (reference sequence). In DNA form, the CDR3 reads TGTGCCACCAGCAGAGTCGACTCCTATGGCTACACCTTC. Protein product: CATSRVDSYGYTF.

This rearrangement joins TRBV4-3 to TRBJ2-7, with D hard to call. This CDR3 has 14 amino acids. Germline V gene lookup returns CDR1 LGHNA and CDR2 YSLEER. V lost 0 bases and J lost 1, with 7 bases in between. CDR3: CASSQDQASYEQYF. The CDR3 DNA sequence: TGCGCCAGCAGCCAAGATCAGGCTTCCTACGAGCAGTACTTC.

The gene calls are TRBV19 and TRBJ1-5; 9 nucleotides align to TRBD1. The CDR3 runs to 14 residues. Losses at the gene ends were 9 bases for V and 0 bases for J; bases not matched to a gene: 3. Germline V lookup: CDR1 LNHDA, CDR2 SQIVND (reference sequence). The CDR3 DNA follows: TGTGCCAGCAACAGGGGGCTTAGCAATCAGCCCCAGCATTTT. Residues: CASNRGLSNQPQHF.

The chain is built from TRBV2 and TRBJ1-1; no clear D gene. V was cut by 8 bases and J by 7 bases, with 11 bases left in between. Germline V gene sequence: CDR1 SNHLY, CDR2 FYNNEI. The CDR3 has 11 residues. The CDR3 nucleotides read TGTGCCAGCCTAGTTCGGGTTGAAGCTTTCTTT. The encoded protein is CASLVRVEAFF.